This T cell receptor (beta chain) was documented in a study of response to subunit inactivated influenza vaccine. This clonotype was seen a few times. Antigen specificity is unknown. This CDR3 contains 15 residues. CDR1 is MNHEY, CDR2 SVGAGI, per germline. The trim removed 1 base at V and 1 base at J, leaving 1 base unmatched. TCRdb ran MiXCR on the RT-PCR reads and lists one entry per CDR3 protein. Here the sample spans a few hundred thousand distinct CDR3 sequences, just over 20% being singletons. Whole-study findings and limits: Seasonal influenza vaccination, on each occasion, was suggested by the authors to recruit few new T cells.

The sample consisted of PBMCs from blood, taken less than 22 months after vaccination. The sequence derives from a man aged 50-75 years who received an inactivated influenza vaccine. The rearrangement uses TRBV6-5 and TRBJ1-1, with TRBD1 matching 9 bases. In DNA, the CDR3 is TGTGCCAGCAGTTACTTGGGACAGGGGAACACTGAAGCTTTCTTT. Amino acids: CASSYLGQGNTEAFF.